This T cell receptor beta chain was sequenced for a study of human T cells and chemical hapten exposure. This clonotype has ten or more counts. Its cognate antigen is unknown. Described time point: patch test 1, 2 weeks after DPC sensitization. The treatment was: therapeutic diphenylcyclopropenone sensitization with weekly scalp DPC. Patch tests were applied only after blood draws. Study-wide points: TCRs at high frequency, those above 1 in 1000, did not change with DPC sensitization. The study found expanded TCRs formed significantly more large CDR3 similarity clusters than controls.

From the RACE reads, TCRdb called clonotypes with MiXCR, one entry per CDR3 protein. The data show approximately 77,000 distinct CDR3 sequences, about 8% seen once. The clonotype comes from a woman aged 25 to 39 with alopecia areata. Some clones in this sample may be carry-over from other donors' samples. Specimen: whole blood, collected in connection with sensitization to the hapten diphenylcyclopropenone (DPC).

The CDR3 loop reads CASSQIRGDTQYF. The CDR3 region has the DNA TGTGCCAGCAGCCAGATTAGGGGAGATACGCAGTATTTT. This chain links TRBV3-1 with TRBJ2-3; tentative D call: TRBD1 (5 bases). The CDR3 has 13 residues. CDR1 is LGHDT and CDR2 is YNNKEL in the germline V gene (reference sequence). V was trimmed by 3 bases and J by 5 bases, leaving 9 bases between them.